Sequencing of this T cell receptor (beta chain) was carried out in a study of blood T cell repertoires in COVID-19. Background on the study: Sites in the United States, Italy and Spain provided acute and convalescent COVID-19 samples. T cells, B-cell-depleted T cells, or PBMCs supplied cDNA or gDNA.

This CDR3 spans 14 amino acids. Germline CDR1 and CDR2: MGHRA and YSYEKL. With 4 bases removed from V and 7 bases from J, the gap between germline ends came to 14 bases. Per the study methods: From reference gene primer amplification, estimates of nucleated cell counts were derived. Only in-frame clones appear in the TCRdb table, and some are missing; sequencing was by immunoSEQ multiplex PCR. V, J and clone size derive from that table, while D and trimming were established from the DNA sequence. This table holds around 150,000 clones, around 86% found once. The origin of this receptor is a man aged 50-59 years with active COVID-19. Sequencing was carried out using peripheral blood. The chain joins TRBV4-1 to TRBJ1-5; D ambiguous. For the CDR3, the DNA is TGCGCCAGCAGCCTGGAGAGGGATGGGCAGCCCCAGCATTTT. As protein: CASSLERDGQPQHF.